A single sample is the source of the 2 T cell receptor beta chains below, sequenced in a study of T-cell memory formation after mild COVID-19. TCRdb redid the calling of the 5' RACE reads with MiXCR, one entry per CDR3 protein. Among 580,000 or so distinct CDR3 sequences listed, roughly a sixth were seen once. What was sequenced was PBMCs or a T cell subset sorted from them (not recorded which). These receptors all come from an adult woman who had mild COVID-19 (a few samples of this study predate the infection). Cell type and time point are not known.

Only a few counts were recorded for this clonotype. The rearrangement joins TRBV3-1 to TRBJ2-5; D perhaps matches TRBD1 (6 bases). Between the trimmed V and J ends, which lost 0 bases and 1 base, there was a span of 15 bases. The CDR3 has 17 residues. Per germline, CDR1 LGHDT and CDR2 YNNKEL (reference sequence). The CDR3 loop is CASSQDPPGALQETQYF. The DNA for the CDR3 is TGTGCCAGCAGCCAAGATCCCCCAGGGGCCCTCCAAGAGACCCAGTACTTC.

This clonotype was detected ten times or more. The genes are TRBV12-3 or TRBV12-4 and TRBJ2-2, with TRBD2 identical over 9 bases. Trimming removed 8 bases from V and 4 bases from J; junction bases left unmatched: 11. The CDR3 totals 16 residues. The CDR3 DNA is TGTGCCAGCTCCTTAATGCGGGGGGGCCGCACCGGGGAGCTGTTTTTT. Its protein is CASSLMRGGRTGELFF.